The 17 T cell receptor beta chains reported below all come from one sample, sequenced in a study of blood T cell repertoires in COVID-19. Produced via immunoSEQ multiplex PCR; TCRdb's table is partial and in-frame only. This sample has under 70,000 clones; around 86% occur once, and the top ten carry roughly a tenth. Sequenced input: peripheral blood. The receptor source for this set is a young woman with acute or convalescent COVID-19.

The V call is TRBV7-9, the J call TRBJ2-1; 15 bases are shared with TRBD2. This CDR3 contains 18 residues. Losses at the gene ends were 5 bases for V and 0 bases for J; bases not matched to a gene: 5. CDR1 SEHNR and CDR2 FQNEAQ come from the germline V gene (reference sequence). CDR3 amino acids: CASSPGLAGGLSYNEQFF. The CDR3 DNA reads as TGTGCCAGCAGCCCGGGACTAGCGGGGGGTCTCTCCTACAATGAGCAGTTCTTC.

This chain connects TRBV27 to TRBJ1-1; D perhaps matches TRBD1 (5 bases). Between the trimmed V and J ends, which lost 8 bases and 2 bases, there was a span of 15 bases. Germline V CDR1 and CDR2: MNHEY, SMNVEV (reference sequence). The CDR3 totals 14 residues. CDR3: CASRLGTLNTEAFF. As DNA, the CDR3 is TGTGCCAGCCGCCTCGGGACTTTAAACACTGAAGCTTTCTTT.

Points on this clone: The junction differs from germline at one of its ends, possibly a read error. J is TRBJ1-1 and V is TRBV5-5; no definite D call. Germline assignment: CDR1 SGHKS and CDR2 YYEKEE (reference sequence). This CDR3 comprises 11 residues. The CDR3 protein is CASSLNSEAFF. The CDR3 DNA sequence: TGTGCCAGCAGCTTGAACAGTGAAGCTTTCTTT.

V gene TRBV6-6 combines with J gene TRBJ2-2, with TRBD2 identical over 14 bases. V lost 6 bases and J lost 7; bases outside the gene matches: 7. Germline-derived CDR1 and CDR2 are MNHNY and SVGAGI (reference sequence). The CDR3 extends over 16 amino acids. In nucleotides, the CDR3 is TGTGCCAGCAGACGACTAGCGGGAGGGCCAGGCGGGGAGCTGTTTTTT. Encoded protein: CASRRLAGGPGGELFF.

The rearrangement links TRBV30 to TRBJ1-2; 8 bases align to TRBD1. Germline assignment: CDR1 GTSNPN and CDR2 SVGIG (reference sequence). Trimming took 1 base from V and 7 from J; bases not matched to a gene: 8. The CDR3 length is 14 residues. The chain's CDR3 is CAWSGDQTGVGYTF. The CDR3 nucleotides read TGTGCCTGGAGTGGGGACCAGACAGGGGTTGGCTACACCTTC.

The CDR3 DNA reads TGTGCCAGCAGCTTAGTCAGGGGAGCTGGAAACACCATATATTTT. Translating it yields CASSLVRGAGNTIYF. The V call is TRBV11-2, the J call TRBJ1-3, with D possibly matching TRBD1 (6 bases). This CDR3 comprises 15 residues. Germline V CDR1 and CDR2: SGHAT, FQNNGV. Trimming removed 1 base at V and 2 bases at J, with 9 bases between.

This sequence joins TRBV10-2 and TRBJ1-5; D is ambiguous. V was cut by 3 bases and J by 6 bases, with 9 bases left in between. Germline CDR1 and CDR2: WSHSY and SAAADI. The CDR3 is made up of 13 amino acids. Written as DNA, the CDR3 is TGCGCCAGCAGTGATGAGAATTTTCAGCCCCAGCATTTT. The encoded protein is CASSDENFQPQHF.

This chain joins TRBV7-6 and TRBJ2-1; 10 bases align to TRBD2. The CDR3 loop spans 15 amino acids. Germline V gene sequence: CDR1 SGHVS, CDR2 FNYEAQ. The trim removed 3 bases at V and 8 bases at J, leaving 7 bases unmatched. CDR3 amino acids: CASSFGTSGIDEQFF. The DNA for the CDR3 is TGTGCCAGCAGCTTCGGAACTAGCGGGATAGATGAGCAGTTCTTC.

The CDR3 nucleotides read TGTGCCAGCAGTTTCCTTGGGGGGGCGAGCTCCTATAATTCACCCCTCCACTTT. Its translation is CASSFLGGASSYNSPLHF. This chain connects TRBV27 to TRBJ1-6; D is perhaps TRBD1 (6 bases). The V end lost 3 bases, the J end lost 0 bases, and 15 bases lay between the germline ends. Looked up from germline, CDR1 is MNHEY and CDR2 is SMNVEV (reference sequence). The CDR3 has 18 residues.

V usage is TRBV13 and J usage is TRBJ2-7, with TRBD2 identical over 9 bases. The V gene's germline CDR1 is PRHDT and CDR2 FYEKMQ (reference sequence). The CDR3 loop spans 18 amino acids. V shed 5 bases and J 6 bases; nucleotides not matched to a gene: 20. In nucleotides, the CDR3 is TGTGCCAGCAGCCTGACTAGCGGAAAGCCCGCCGTGGAGCTCGAGCAGTACTTC. It codes for CASSLTSGKPAVELEQYF.

The DNA for the CDR3 is TGTGCCAGCAGCCAACTCCGGGGGGGCTCGGGCTACACCTTC. Residues: CASSQLRGGSGYTF. The chain uses TRBV3-1 (or the pseudogene TRBV3-2) and TRBJ1-2; possibly TRBD1 for D (6 bases). Deletions cut 2 bases from V and 8 bases from J, with 15 bases between. This CDR3 spans 14 amino acids. Germline CDR1 and CDR2: LGHDT and YNNKEL (reference sequence).

The V call is TRBV19, the J call TRBJ2-4, with 12 bases identical to TRBD2. The CDR3 totals 16 residues. V trimming: 6 bases; J trimming: 0 bases; junction bases outside the gene matches: 3. Per germline, CDR1 LNHDA and CDR2 SQIVND (reference sequence). CDR3 loop: CASSVGLAGAKNIQYF. The CDR3 bases are TGTGCCAGTAGCGTGGGACTAGCGGGAGCCAAAAACATTCAGTACTTC.

This clone has a single count. The V gene is TRBV27, the J gene TRBJ1-2; a possible D gene is TRBD1 (6 bases). The CDR3 has 15 residues. The ends were cut back, 2 bases at V and 4 bases at J, with 14 bases in the middle. Looked up from germline, CDR1 is MNHEY and CDR2 is SMNVEV (reference sequence). CDR3 in DNA: TGTGCCAGCAGTTTAAGTCGACAGGCGATCTATGGCTACACCTTC. Its translation is CASSLSRQAIYGYTF.

The chain employs TRBV19 and TRBJ2-1; 10 bases map to TRBD2. The CDR3 is 15 residues long. Germline-derived CDR1 and CDR2 are LNHDA and SQIVND (reference sequence). V lost 5 bases and J lost 1; bases outside the gene matches: 2. The CDR3 loop is CASSRTSGSYNEQFF. CDR3 coding DNA: TGTGCCAGTAGTCGGACTAGCGGATCCTACAATGAGCAGTTCTTC.

V usage is TRBV19 and J usage is TRBJ1-1; D is uncertain. CDR1 is LNHDA, CDR2 SQIVND, per germline (reference sequence). CDR3 length: 16 amino acids. V was pared by 5 bases and J by 5 bases, with 21 bases between. The CDR3 here is CASSRTRGERPTEAFF. CDR3 in DNA: TGTGCCAGTAGTCGGACCCGTGGAGAGCGGCCAACTGAAGCTTTCTTT.

This clone was recorded at least ten times. The rearrangement links TRBV6-6 to TRBJ1-2; 7 nucleotides line up with TRBD1. V gave up 5 bases and J gave up 4 bases; unmatched junction bases: 19. From germline, CDR1 is MNHNY and CDR2 SVGAGI (reference sequence). The CDR3 has 18 amino acids. Written as DNA, the CDR3 is TGTGCCAGCAGTCCGACCCGAATCTCCGACAGGGCGGCCTATGGCTACACCTTC. Protein: CASSPTRISDRAAYGYTF.

The rearrangement uses TRBV28 and TRBJ2-1; D may be TRBD2 (5 bases). CDR1 and CDR2 from the germline V gene are MDHEN and SYDVKM. This CDR3 contains 11 residues. V dropped 6 bases and J dropped 9 bases, with 9 bases sitting between them. The DNA of the CDR3 is TGTGCCAGCAGAATACGGGGTGAGCAGTTCTTC. It is translated as CASRIRGEQFF.